These 31 T cell receptor beta chains were sequenced from one sample in a study of shared clonotypes between healthy human individuals. Measured with immunoSEQ multiplex PCR; TCRdb has only the in-frame clones, and not every one. This sample has around 1.4 million clones, with 98% found just once. Sequenced sample: naive CD4+ T cells sorted from blood. As to subset: CD45RA+ positively selected. Receptors originate from a man aged 25-40 years in good health.

This clone was seen once. The chain is built from TRBV7-6 and TRBJ2-7; TRBD1 matches at 8 bases. Germline trimming cut 0 bases from V and 1 base from J; bases unmatched to any gene: 2. CDR1 and CDR2 (germline): SGHVS, FNYEAQ. The CDR3 extends over 15 amino acids. CDR3 nucleotides: TGTGCCAGCAGCTTAGCACAGGGGGTTTCCTACGAGCAGTACTTC. As protein: CASSLAQGVSYEQYF.

V is TRBV4-3 and J is TRBJ2-7, with D maybe TRBD2 (5 bases). Germline CDR1 LGHNA, CDR2 YSLEER. V was pared by 4 bases and J by 3 bases, with 13 bases between. The CDR3 covers 14 residues. In DNA form, the CDR3 reads TGCGCCAGCAGCCGTGTTTCGGGGAACTACGAGCAGTACTTC. Translated: CASSRVSGNYEQYF.

The chain uses TRBV19 and TRBJ1-1; possible D gene TRBD1, 5 bases. Germline V gives CDR1 LNHDA, CDR2 SQIVND (reference sequence). The CDR3 is 12 residues long. V dropped 1 base and J dropped 10 bases, with 10 bases sitting between them. The CDR3 spells CASSIVGGGAFF. As DNA, the CDR3 is TGTGCCAGTAGTATAGTCGGCGGGGGAGCTTTCTTT.

In this sample, this clone turned up once. The chain joins TRBV14 to TRBJ2-1; 9 bases are shared with TRBD2. Trimming took 1 base from V and 7 from J; bases not matched to a gene: 11. CDR3 length equals 17 residues. Germline V CDR1 and CDR2: SGHDN, FVKESK. CDR3: CASSQASWREGRNEQFF. The CDR3 bases are TGTGCCAGCAGCCAAGCATCCTGGCGGGAGGGCCGTAATGAGCAGTTCTTC.

The chain combines TRBV5-1 with TRBJ2-7; perhaps TRBD2 as D (5 bases). The CDR3 runs to 16 residues. The V gene's germline CDR1 is SGHRS and CDR2 YFSETQ. V lost 4 bases, J lost 1 base, and 18 bases lay in between. In DNA form, the CDR3 reads TGCGCCAGCAGCCCTTCTCCGGGGATAGGGTCCTACGAGCAGTACTTC. Residues: CASSPSPGIGSYEQYF.

The chain carries TRBV2 and TRBJ2-1; no firm D call. Trimming pared 6 bases from V and 8 bases from J, leaving 17 bases between. The CDR3 has 14 amino acids. Germline CDR1 is SNHLY and CDR2 is FYNNEI. CDR3 in amino acids: CASSRGSGIDEQFF. CDR3 nucleotides: TGTGCCAGCAGCCGAGGTTCGGGTATCGATGAGCAGTTCTTC.

CDR3 nucleotide sequence: TGCGCCAGCAGCCATGAGTTACGGGGGAACGAGCAGTACTTC. It is translated as CASSHELRGNEQYF. This rearrangement joins TRBV4-3 to TRBJ2-7; D is possibly TRBD2 (6 bases). CDR1 is LGHNA, CDR2 YSLEER, per germline. Trimming pared 3 bases from V and 5 bases from J, leaving 14 bases between. This CDR3 is 14 amino acids long.

The rearrangement joins TRBV6-1 to TRBJ1-5, with D possibly TRBD1 on 5 matching bases. This CDR3 spans 15 amino acids. Germline V CDR1 and CDR2: MNHNS, SASEGT. V was pared by 8 bases and J by 4 bases, with 18 bases between. The CDR3 DNA is TGTGCCAGCTCCACCAGGTCAGGGAGTAATCAGCCCCAGCATTTT. Amino acid sequence: CASSTRSGSNQPQHF.

The chain joins TRBV7-9 to TRBJ2-1, with 9 positions matching TRBD2. J gave up 6 bases and V 11 bases, and 17 bases lay outside the gene matches. Germline V CDR1 and CDR2: SEHNR, FQNEAQ (reference sequence). CDR3 length equals 16 residues. The CDR3 coding sequence is TGTGCCTCCTCGTTGGCGGGAGGGCCAGGGGGCAATGAGCAGTTCTTC. Translating it yields CASSLAGGPGGNEQFF.

CDR3 DNA sequence: TGCGCCAGCAGCACCTGGGTTGGGGCCAACGTCCTGACTTTC. Its translation: CASSTWVGANVLTF. This chain uses TRBV4-1 with TRBJ2-6, with D hard to call. Germline V gives CDR1 MGHRA, CDR2 YSYEKL. This CDR3 has 14 amino acids. V was trimmed by 5 bases and J by 3 bases, leaving 8 bases between them.

The rearrangement joins TRBV6-4 to TRBJ2-2; D perhaps matches TRBD2 (6 bases). Trimming cost V 0 bases and J 7 bases, with 12 bases left between them. CDR3 length: 15 residues. Germline V gene data show CDR1 as MRHNA and CDR2 as SNTAGT. The CDR3 loop reads CASSDSLGGDGELFF. The CDR3 bases are TGTGCCAGCAGTGACTCTTTAGGAGGGGACGGGGAGCTGTTTTTT.

The V and J genes are TRBV7-2 and TRBJ2-3, with D hard to call. The V and J ends lost 5 bases and 2 bases respectively, with 17 bases between them. This CDR3 is 16 amino acids long. In germline, CDR1 is SGHTA, CDR2 FQGNSA. The CDR3 protein is CASSKTFGQDTDTQYF. Here the CDR3 DNA reads TGTGCCAGCAGCAAAACCTTCGGGCAGGACACAGATACGCAGTATTTT.

The chain couples TRBV5-1 to TRBJ2-7; tentatively, D is TRBD1 (6 bases). This CDR3 spans 16 amino acids. Germline assignment: CDR1 SGHRS and CDR2 YFSETQ. The V gene lost 0 bases and the J gene lost 3 bases, with 16 bases spanning the gap. The chain's CDR3 is CASSLGGRLGGYEQYF. The CDR3 nucleotides read TGCGCCAGCAGCTTGGGGGGGCGGCTAGGAGGCTACGAGCAGTACTTC.

The chain employs TRBV6-6 and TRBJ1-1; D perhaps matches TRBD1 (5 bases). Trimming removed 6 bases at V and 4 bases at J, with 9 bases between. CDR3 length: 12 residues. Germline CDR1 and CDR2: MNHNY and SVGAGI (reference sequence). The CDR3 nucleotides read TGTGCCAGCAGCCTCAGGGCCACTGAAGCTTTCTTT. It yields the protein CASSLRATEAFF.

The DNA for the CDR3 is TGCGCCAGCAGCGGGTCCACAGGGTCCGGGACATACGAGCAGTACTTC. Protein sequence: CASSGSTGSGTYEQYF. The chain carries TRBV5-1 and TRBJ2-7, with D maybe TRBD1 (6 bases). V lost 4 bases and J 4 bases, leaving 21 bases between the germline ends. Germline assignment: CDR1 SGHRS and CDR2 YFSETQ. This CDR3 contains 16 residues.

The rearrangement joins TRBV5-1 to TRBJ1-3; no firm D call. This CDR3 has 14 amino acids. Germline V lookup: CDR1 SGHRS, CDR2 YFSETQ. V lost 0 bases and J 4 bases, leaving 8 bases between the germline ends. The CDR3 region has the DNA TGCGCCAGCAGCTTGGGCACGGTCGGAAACACCATATATTTT. Amino acids: CASSLGTVGNTIYF. Using reference TRBV5-1 and TRBJ1-3 for the parts outside the CDR3, the full variable domain is KAGVTQTPRYLIKTRGQQVTLSCSPISGHRSVSWYQQTPGQGLQFLFEYFSETQRNKGNFPGRFSGRQFSNSRSEMNVSTLELGDSALYLCASSLGTVGNTIYFGEGSWLTVV.

J is TRBJ2-7 and V is TRBV2; 7 nucleotides line up with TRBD1. Germline-derived CDR1 and CDR2 are SNHLY and FYNNEI. J was trimmed by 0 bases and V by 3 bases; bases with no gene match: 5. This CDR3 is built from 15 residues. CDR3 in DNA: TGTGCCAGCAGTGAGGACAGGAGCACCTCCTACGAGCAGTACTTC. It specifies CASSEDRSTSYEQYF. The full variable domain, rest sourced from reference TRBV2 and TRBJ2-7, is EPEVTQTPSHQVTQMGQEVILRCVPISNHLYFYWYRQILGQKVEFLVSFYNNEISEKSEIFDDQFSVERPDGSNFTLKIRSTKLEDSAMYFCASSEDRSTSYEQYFGPGTRLTVT.

This clone was recorded only once. The chain combines TRBV9 with TRBJ1-4; 7 bases line up with TRBD1. J lost 4 bases, V lost 4 bases, and 7 bases had no gene match. CDR3 size: 15 residues. Germline-derived CDR1 and CDR2 are SGDLS and YYNGEE. CDR3 sequence (DNA): TGTGCCAGCAGCCTAAGGACAGGTTATAATGAAAAACTGTTTTTT. This gives the protein CASSLRTGYNEKLFF.

V and J are TRBV11-2 and TRBJ1-1; 10 bases fit TRBD1. The germline V gene encodes CDR1 SGHAT and CDR2 FQNNGV. This CDR3 region has 18 residues. V shed 1 base, J shed 6 bases, and the junction held 14 bases outside the gene matches. DNA for the CDR3: TGTGCCAGCAGCTTAGCCGACAGGGGGCTGGGACCTAGGTCTGAAGCTTTCTTT. Translation: CASSLADRGLGPRSEAFF.

This clone was seen only once. V gene TRBV7-8 combines with J gene TRBJ1-1; the match to TRBD1 covers 8 bases. The CDR3 has 17 residues. Looked up from germline, CDR1 is SGHVS and CDR2 is FQNEAQ. J gave up 0 bases and V 2 bases, and 8 bases lay outside the gene matches. CDR3 in DNA: TGTGCCAGCAGCTTAAAACGAACAGGGGGTATGAACACTGAAGCTTTCTTT. Protein: CASSLKRTGGMNTEAFF.

Concerning this clone itself: In the same sample, other DNA sequences code for this CDR3. This chain uses TRBV29-1 with TRBJ2-3; either TRBD1 or TRBD2 may supply D (5 bases each). The CDR3 contains 11 residues. Trimming left V 7 bases short and J 3 bases short, with 8 bases between. Germline V gene data show CDR1 as SQVTM and CDR2 as ANQGSEA. CDR3 in amino acids: CSGGGTDTQYF. Written as DNA, the CDR3 is TGCAGCGGGGGCGGGACAGATACGCAGTATTTT.

The chain uses TRBV15 and TRBJ1-4, with 8 bases matching TRBD1. This CDR3 spans 16 amino acids. Germline V CDR1 and CDR2: LNHNV, YYDKDF (reference sequence). J was trimmed by 4 bases and V by 0 bases; bases with no gene match: 4. The CDR3 DNA reads as TGTGCCACCAGCAGAGATAGACAGGGGAATAATGAAAAACTGTTTTTT. It specifies CATSRDRQGNNEKLFF.

The chain is built from TRBV7-9 and TRBJ2-7; a weak D match, TRBD2 (7 bases). V was pared by 0 bases and J by 6 bases, with 12 bases between. The CDR3 has 14 residues. Germline V gene data show CDR1 as SEHNR and CDR2 as FQNEAQ (reference sequence). This chain's CDR3 is CASSLAGGGSEQYF. Written as DNA, the CDR3 is TGTGCCAGCAGCTTAGCCGGCGGGGGCTCCGAGCAGTACTTC.

The chain links TRBV9 to TRBJ2-1, with TRBD2 identical over 9 bases. Germline V gene data show CDR1 as SGDLS and CDR2 as YYNGEE. This CDR3 is 18 amino acids long. Unmatched junction bases numbered 12, after V lost 0 bases and J lost 5 bases. CDR3 sequence reads: CASSVVPSSGTIHNEQFF. In DNA form, the CDR3 reads TGTGCCAGCAGCGTAGTTCCCTCTAGCGGGACTATCCACAATGAGCAGTTCTTC.

V and J are TRBV7-6 and TRBJ2-3; 10 bases agree with TRBD2. Germline V gene data show CDR1 as SGHVS and CDR2 as FNYEAQ. The J segment lost 5 bases and the V segment lost 2 bases, leaving 7 bases of the junction unmatched. The CDR3 sequence is 16 residues long. CDR3 sequence (DNA): TGTGCCAGCAGCTTATTTCTAGCGGGAGTCGGAGATACGCAGTATTTT. This sequence encodes CASSLFLAGVGDTQYF.

This chain connects TRBV10-3 to TRBJ2-3, with 7 nucleotides matching TRBD1. Looked up from germline, CDR1 is ENHRY and CDR2 is SYGVKD. Losses at the gene ends were 8 bases for V and 0 bases for J; bases not matched to a gene: 8. This CDR3 contains 15 residues. The CDR3 sequence is CAIQEGTDSTDTQYF. In DNA form, the CDR3 reads TGTGCCATCCAGGAAGGGACAGACAGCACAGATACGCAGTATTTT.

The chain uses TRBV10-1 and TRBJ2-1, with D tentatively TRBD1 or TRBD2 (5 bases each). V was cut by 3 bases and J by 6 bases, with 12 bases left in between. Germline assignment: CDR1 WNHNN and CDR2 SYGVQD (reference sequence). This CDR3 region has 14 residues. The CDR3 DNA is TGCGCCAGCAGTGAACCCCCAGGGAGCAATGAGCAGTTCTTC. Protein product: CASSEPPGSNEQFF.

The V call is TRBV6-6, the J call TRBJ2-4; D unclear. The length of the CDR3 is 15 residues. V lost 4 bases to trimming and J lost 7 bases, with 17 bases between them. The germline V gene has CDR1 MNHNY and CDR2 SVGAGI (reference sequence). The CDR3 DNA sequence: TGTGCCAGCAGTTTCATCAGTGGTTCTGGGAACATTCAGTACTTC. Its protein product is CASSFISGSGNIQYF.

CDR3 loop: CASSRTSGIYEQYF. As DNA, the CDR3 is TGTGCCAGCAGCCGGACTAGCGGGATCTACGAGCAGTACTTC. This chain joins TRBV14 and TRBJ2-7, with 12 nucleotides matching TRBD2. V trimming: 4 bases; J trimming: 3 bases; junction bases outside the gene matches: 1. The CDR3 totals 14 residues. From germline, CDR1 is SGHDN and CDR2 FVKESK.

As concerns this clone: In the same sample, other DNA sequences code for this CDR3. This chain uses TRBV18 with TRBJ1-2; D ambiguous. V shed 2 bases and J shed 5 bases, with 9 bases lying between them. From germline, CDR1 is KGHSH and CDR2 LQKENI. This CDR3 has 13 amino acids. CDR3 amino acids: CASSPEAAYGYTF. CDR3 coding DNA: TGTGCCAGCTCACCAGAGGCAGCGTATGGCTACACCTTC.

This clone was picked up one time. Additional DNA sequences in this sample encode the identical CDR3. The V and J genes are TRBV15 and TRBJ2-7; D not resolved. The ends were cut back, 0 bases at V and 0 bases at J, with 6 bases in the middle. The CDR3 is made up of 14 amino acids. Germline-derived CDR1 and CDR2 are LNHNV and YYDKDF (reference sequence). CDR3 protein: CATSRDRNSYEQYF. The DNA of the CDR3 is TGTGCCACCAGCAGAGATAGGAACTCCTACGAGCAGTACTTC.